Included here is one T cell receptor (beta chain) sequence, with context. As yet, its antigen is unknown. V shed 5 bases and J shed 7 bases, with 12 bases lying between them. There are 12 residues in the CDR3. The germline V gene encodes CDR1 MNHNS and CDR2 SASEGT. Here immunoSEQ multiplex PCR was the method, and the copy in TCRdb shows in-frame clones only, minus some. The top ten hold less than 1% of the sample, which has some 27,000 clones, approximately 96% seen once. These data belong to a study of graft-versus-host responses after intestinal transplantation. For the study at large: Tacrolimus plus steroids were given to all recipients for around three years, preceded by anti-thymocyte globulin induction.

Study-wide findings and caveats: When patients had graft-donor T cell macrochimerism, their allografts held high graft-versus-host to host-versus-graft clonal ratios. Recipient-marrow GvH clones were detected, some having first appeared in ileum or blood.

The V and J genes are TRBV6-1 and TRBJ2-7, with a tentative D call TRBD1 (5 bases). This clonotype was sampled from a human patient who received an intestinal transplant, so some T cells may come from the graft donor. Sequences were derived from PBMCs, sampled around 30 days after intestinal transplant. CDR3 nucleotide sequence: TGTGCCAGCAGTTTCGACAGCCGGGAGCAGTACTTC. It is translated as CASSFDSREQYF.